What follows are 20 T cell receptor beta chains derived from one specimen sequenced in a study of T cell responses to AZD1222 COVID-19 vaccine. Sequenced by immunoSEQ multiplex PCR; TCRdb stores in-frame clones only, minus some. The sample holds 190,000 or so clones, approximately 90% seen once. Sample: peripheral blood, taken 28 days after the second AZD1222 dose. The receptors shown here come from an adult who received the AZD1222 COVID-19 vaccine.

This chain links TRBV19 with TRBJ1-2; D perhaps matches TRBD1 (5 bases). This CDR3 has 17 residues. Germline-derived CDR1 and CDR2 are LNHDA and SQIVND (reference sequence). V gave up 10 bases and J gave up 3 bases, with 27 bases separating them. The chain's CDR3 is CATRPGPNLGVHYGYTF. DNA of the CDR3: TGTGCCACCCGCCCGGGGCCTAATTTAGGGGTTCACTATGGCTACACCTTC.

The V and J genes are TRBV28 and TRBJ1-2; D call uncertain. Germline CDR1 is MDHEN and CDR2 is SYDVKM. The CDR3 covers 15 residues. Trimming shortened V by 5 bases and J by 4 bases, and 17 bases separated the two germline ends. The CDR3 sequence: CASSPSDRSLYGYTF. The CDR3 DNA reads TGTGCCAGCAGTCCCTCTGACCGGAGCCTCTATGGCTACACCTTC.

This chain joins TRBV3-1 (or the pseudogene TRBV3-2) and TRBJ2-3, with TRBD1 matching over 7 bases. The CDR3 spans 15 residues. Germline V CDR1 and CDR2: LGHDT, YNNKEL (reference sequence). With 2 bases clipped from V and 6 bases from J, the junction kept 8 bases outside the gene matches. The DNA of the CDR3 is TGTGCCAGCAGCCAACCCCGACAGGGCCACGATACGCAGTATTTT. Translated: CASSQPRQGHDTQYF.

Written as DNA, the CDR3 is TGCGCCAGCAGCCACCCGGGACTAGCGGGATCCCGCAATGAGCAGTTCTTC. Translated: CASSHPGLAGSRNEQFF. The V and J genes are TRBV4-1 and TRBJ2-1; TRBD2 matches at 13 bases. The CDR3 has 17 residues. Trimming cost V 3 bases and J 6 bases; bases outside gene matches: 8. Germline V gives CDR1 MGHRA, CDR2 YSYEKL.

The chain recombines TRBV7-3 with TRBJ2-5, with 11 bases aligning to TRBD2. Germline loops: CDR1 SGHTA, CDR2 FQGTGA. Trimming cost V 5 bases and J 3 bases; bases outside gene matches: 5. The CDR3 has 15 amino acids. CDR3 protein: CASSPQGLAEETQYF. The DNA of the CDR3 is TGTGCCAGCAGCCCCCAGGGACTAGCGGAAGAGACCCAGTACTTC.

The V call is TRBV4-1, the J call TRBJ1-1; TRBD1 is a possible D gene (6 bases). Trimming removed 3 bases at V and 4 bases at J, with 12 bases between. This CDR3 comprises 14 residues. CDR1 and CDR2 (germline): MGHRA, YSYEKL. For the CDR3, the DNA is TGCGCCAGCAGCCAGGGGGCGCGGGGCACTGAAGCTTTCTTT. Residues: CASSQGARGTEAFF.

The DNA for the CDR3 is TGTGCCAGCAGTTACGACGGGAGGGGCGATTCACCCCTCCACTTT. Its protein is CASSYDGRGDSPLHF. The V and J genes are TRBV6-5 and TRBJ1-6; D possibly corresponds to TRBD1 (5 bases). V lost 2 bases and J lost 8, with 13 bases in between. Germline loops: CDR1 MNHEY, CDR2 SVGAGI. The CDR3 contains 15 residues.

This sequence joins TRBV5-5 and TRBJ2-7; D call uncertain. CDR3 length: 14 amino acids. V lost 1 base, J lost 5 bases, and 13 bases lay in between. Per germline, CDR1 SGHKS and CDR2 YYEKEE (reference sequence). CDR3 sequence reads: CASSLKLVWNEQYF. The CDR3 DNA reads as TGTGCCAGCAGCTTGAAATTAGTATGGAACGAGCAGTACTTC.

The table lists this clone with a count of one. This rearrangement joins TRBV2 to TRBJ2-7; the D gene could be TRBD1 or TRBD2 (5 bases each). Germline-derived CDR1 and CDR2 are SNHLY and FYNNEI. Trimming removed 6 bases from V and 7 bases from J, with 19 bases in between. The CDR3 spans 14 residues. Here the CDR3 reads CASSPEGPRREQYF. The CDR3 DNA sequence: TGTGCCAGCAGCCCCGAGGGACCCCGGAGGGAGCAGTACTTC.

This clone was seen just once. The chain joins TRBV29-1 to TRBJ2-1, with unresolved D. Trimming took off 0 bases at V and 8 bases at J, with 17 bases between the two ends. The CDR3 spans 15 residues. Germline CDR1 reads SQVTM; CDR2 reads ANQGSEA. Here the CDR3 DNA reads TGCAGCGTTGAAGATGGGGTTATATCGGATGATGAGCAGTTCTTC. It yields the protein CSVEDGVISDDEQFF.

This clone came up once. The chain recombines TRBV27 with TRBJ2-1; 11 positions match TRBD2. CDR1 and CDR2 (germline): MNHEY, SMNVEV (reference sequence). The CDR3 sequence is 15 residues long. After removal of 5 bases from V and 4 bases from J, the junction contained 4 bases not matched to a gene. Here the CDR3 reads CASSTGLAAYNEQFF. CDR3 in DNA: TGTGCCAGCAGTACGGGACTAGCGGCATACAATGAGCAGTTCTTC.

This chain uses TRBV19 with TRBJ1-2; 7 bases line up with TRBD1. CDR3 size: 13 residues. The ends lost 5 bases at V and 3 bases at J; junction bases unmatched: 3. CDR1 is LNHDA and CDR2 is SQIVND in the germline V gene (reference sequence). CDR3 residues: CASSVTGDYGYTF. The CDR3 coding sequence is TGTGCCAGTAGTGTCACAGGGGACTATGGCTACACCTTC.

The V call is TRBV6-2 or TRBV6-3, the J call TRBJ2-3; 14 nucleotides align to TRBD2. J was trimmed by 2 bases and V by 2 bases; bases with no gene match: 12. CDR1 is MNHEY and CDR2 is SVGEGT in the germline V gene. This CDR3 region has 20 residues. Written as DNA, the CDR3 is TGTGCCAGCAGTTACCACGGACTAGCGGGAGGACCGGGGGACACAGATACGCAGTATTTT. This sequence encodes CASSYHGLAGGPGDTDTQYF.

The gene calls are TRBV25-1 and TRBJ2-7; D might be TRBD2 (6 bases). Germline loops: CDR1 MGHDK, CDR2 SYGVNS. V lost 8 bases to trimming and J lost 4 bases, with 12 bases between them. The CDR3 runs to 12 residues. CDR3 nucleotide sequence: TGTGCCAGCTCCCCCGGGGGATACGAGCAGTACTTC. This gives the protein CASSPGGYEQYF.

This clone has a handful of counts. The V and J genes are TRBV6-1 and TRBJ1-2; 9 nucleotides agree with TRBD1. CDR3 size: 13 residues. V gave up 2 bases and J gave up 8 bases; unmatched junction bases: 3. Germline V gene data show CDR1 as MNHNS and CDR2 as SASEGT. The CDR3 here is CASSERDRVGYTF. CDR3 nucleotides: TGTGCCAGCAGTGAACGGGACAGGGTAGGCTACACCTTC.

The chain uses TRBV24-1 and TRBJ2-4; D is possibly TRBD2 (7 bases). This CDR3 comprises 15 residues. The V end lost 4 bases, the J end lost 7 bases, and 16 bases lay between the germline ends. Germline loops: CDR1 KGHDR, CDR2 SFDVKD. CDR3 bases: TGTGCCACCAGTGACGCCAGTGGGGGGGCGAACATTCAGTACTTC. It translates to CATSDASGGANIQYF.

The V and J genes are TRBV21-1 and TRBJ1-2; no check of the table's D call, TRBD1, against the DNA was made. TRBV21-1 is a known pseudogene. The CDR3 sequence is 16 residues long. CDR3 protein: CASSKNVGTRAYGYTF. As DNA, the CDR3 is TGTGCCAGCAGCAAAAATGTAGGTACCAGGGCCTATGGCTACACCTTC.

The J gene is TRBJ2-7, the V gene TRBV9, with 7 bases aligning to TRBD1. V was clipped by 4 bases and J by 3 bases; unmatched bases: 10. CDR3 length equals 15 residues. The germline gives CDR1 SGDLS, CDR2 YYNGEE. DNA for the CDR3: TGTGCCAGCAGCCCCCAACCGGGACAGTTCTACGAGCAGTACTTC. Protein sequence: CASSPQPGQFYEQYF.

CDR3 coding DNA: TGCGCCAGCAGCTTGGGACGGTTGTCGAACACCGGGGAGCTGTTTTTT. Encoded protein: CASSLGRLSNTGELFF. The V call is TRBV5-1, the J call TRBJ2-2; unclear D gene. Trimming stripped 0 bases from V and 0 bases from J, with 9 bases between. This CDR3 is built from 16 residues. Germline CDR1 SGHRS, CDR2 YFSETQ. The full variable domain, its missing parts supplied by reference TRBV5-1 and TRBJ2-2, is KAGVTQTPRYLIKTRGQQVTLSCSPISGHRSVSWYQQTPGQGLQFLFEYFSETQRNKGNFPGRFSGRQFSNSRSEMNVSTLELGDSALYLCASSLGRLSNTGELFFGEGSRLTVL.

The V call is TRBV19, the J call TRBJ1-4; 7 nucleotides align to TRBD1. Germline CDR1 LNHDA, CDR2 SQIVND (reference sequence). CDR3 length: 14 residues. V was pared by 6 bases and J by 5 bases, with 6 bases of the junction left unmatched. This CDR3 is CASSKARGNEKLFF. CDR3 coding DNA: TGTGCCAGTAGCAAGGCCAGGGGGAATGAAAAACTGTTTTTT.